These 12 T cell receptor beta chains were sequenced from one sample in a study of T cell responses to AZD1222 COVID-19 vaccine. Some clones are missing from TCRdb's copy, which holds only in-frame ones; the method was immunoSEQ multiplex PCR. The table includes around 150,000 clones, 94% detected once. Source: peripheral blood, taken on day 0 of AZD1222 vaccination. These receptors originate from an adult in good health.

The gene calls are TRBV28 and TRBJ1-2; 8 positions match TRBD1. The CDR3 length is 12 residues. The V and J ends lost 6 bases and 8 bases, in that order; junction bases with no gene match: 5. The germline CDR1 and CDR2 sequences are MDHEN and SYDVKM. For the CDR3, the DNA is TGTGCCAGCAGAACAGGGGGAACAGGCTACACCTTC. It translates to CASRTGGTGYTF.

Written as DNA, the CDR3 is TGTGCCACCAGTGAGTCCGCTTATGGGACAGGTTTACCCGGGGAGCTGTTTTTT. It yields the protein CATSESAYGTGLPGELFF. The chain uses TRBV24-1 and TRBJ2-2; TRBD1 matches at 8 bases. Germline V gene sequence: CDR1 KGHDR, CDR2 SFDVKD. The CDR3 extends over 18 amino acids. After removal of 4 bases from V and 6 bases from J, the junction contained 15 bases not matched to a gene.

CDR3 DNA sequence: TGTGCCAGCAGCTTAGGGACAGGGAGGGTCTGGAACACCATATATTTT. Its translation: CASSLGTGRVWNTIYF. This chain joins TRBV7-9 and TRBJ1-3, with 8 bases lining up with TRBD1. The germline CDR1 and CDR2 sequences are SEHNR and FQNEAQ (reference sequence). This CDR3 is built from 16 residues. V lost 1 base to trimming and J lost 7 bases; unmatched junction nucleotides: 9.

Concerning this clone: Because the CDR3's place on the DNA is in doubt, the DNA is left out and the CDR3 is given as listed by TCRdb. The chain has TRBV18 and TRBJ1-4. From germline, CDR1 is KGHSH and CDR2 LQKENI. The CDR3 is 15 amino acids long, termini counted. CDR3 loop: CASSQNSGPAEKLFF.

The chain has TRBV20-1 and TRBJ2-7, with D possibly TRBD2 on 6 matching bases. V was clipped by 7 bases and J by 3 bases, with 10 bases between them. The CDR3 totals 11 residues. Germline CDR1 DFQATT, CDR2 SNEGSKA (reference sequence). The CDR3 coding sequence is TGCAGTGTAGCGGAGTTCTACGAGCAGTACGTC. Amino acid sequence: CSVAEFYEQYV.

The J gene is TRBJ2-7, the V gene TRBV2; 8 positions agree with TRBD1. The CDR3 runs to 14 residues. J gave up 3 bases and V 6 bases, and 7 bases lay outside the gene matches. Germline V gene data show CDR1 as SNHLY and CDR2 as FYNNEI. The CDR3 protein is CASREVGTGYEQYV. Written as DNA, the CDR3 is TGTGCCAGCAGGGAGGTGGGGACAGGCTACGAGCAGTACGTC.

The chain carries TRBV14 and TRBJ1-2; D is undetermined. The V and J ends lost 1 base and 7 bases respectively, with 16 bases between them. This CDR3 comprises 15 residues. Germline loops: CDR1 SGHDN, CDR2 FVKESK. The CDR3 DNA is TGTGCCAGCAGCCAAGTCTTCCAAGACCTATTTGGCTACACCTTC. Encoded protein: CASSQVFQDLFGYTF.

The J gene is TRBJ2-1, the V gene TRBV6-6, with TRBD1 matching over 9 bases. The germline CDR1 and CDR2 sequences are MNHNY and SVGAGI (reference sequence). This CDR3 has 15 residues. Trimming took 5 bases from V and 6 from J; bases not matched to a gene: 8. CDR3 DNA sequence: TGTGCCAGCAGTGGGACAGGGACCCCCATCAATGAGCAGTTCTTC. Residues: CASSGTGTPINEQFF.

The V call is TRBV27, the J call TRBJ1-1; the D gene is possibly TRBD1 (5 bases). Germline V lookup: CDR1 MNHEY, CDR2 SMNVEV (reference sequence). The CDR3 has 13 residues. Between the trimmed V and J ends, which lost 6 bases and 2 bases, there was a span of 10 bases. CDR3 loop: CASRWGTNTEAFF. CDR3 sequence (DNA): TGTGCCAGCAGATGGGGGACCAACACTGAAGCTTTCTTT.

The J gene is TRBJ2-7, the V gene TRBV6-6; D ambiguous. The CDR3 extends over 12 amino acids. V was clipped by 6 bases and J by 2 bases, with 8 bases between them. Germline values: CDR1 MNHNY, CDR2 SVGAGI (reference sequence). The CDR3 region has the DNA TGTGCCAGCAGCACAACGGCCTACGAGCAGTACGTC. It encodes CASSTTAYEQYV.

The V call is TRBV7-9, the J call TRBJ2-5; perhaps D is TRBD1 or TRBD2 (6 bases each). V dropped 0 bases and J dropped 4 bases, with 12 bases sitting between them. The CDR3 spans 15 residues. Germline CDR1 reads SEHNR; CDR2 reads FQNEAQ (reference sequence). The CDR3 sequence: CASSLAGGRRETQYF. DNA of the CDR3: TGTGCCAGCAGCTTAGCGGGGGGCAGGAGAGAGACCCAGTACTTC.

V usage is TRBV28 and J usage is TRBJ1-5; D gene ambiguous. This CDR3 region has 13 residues. The V gene's germline CDR1 is MDHEN and CDR2 SYDVKM. V gave up 3 bases and J gave up 0 bases, with 3 bases separating them. CDR3 in DNA: TGTGCCAGCAGTTTGAATAGCAATCAGCCCCAGCATTTT. It encodes CASSLNSNQPQHF.